This TCR beta chain derives from a study of spatial heterogeneity in lung cancer. This clonotype was seen repeatedly, ten times or more. The time point was: sample taken at primary tumor resection. The sequenced material consisted of unsorted whole RNA from tumor, nontumor lung or frozen PBMC. TCRdb reprocessed the 5' RACE reads via MiXCR and lists one record per CDR3 protein. The data hold almost 75,000 distinct CDR3 sequences, with about 14% observed a single time. This receptor was obtained from a male donor with early-stage non-small cell lung cancer. The source material was PBMCs, sampled at surgery.

For the CDR3, the DNA is TGCAGCGTCCTCGGGACAGAAGATCACAACTATGGCTACACCTTC. Translating it yields CSVLGTEDHNYGYTF. The gene calls are TRBV29-1 and TRBJ1-2; 7 bases match TRBD1. The CDR3 covers 15 residues. In germline, CDR1 is SQVTM, CDR2 ANQGSEA. V dropped 6 bases and J dropped 2; count of bases not matched to a gene: 12.